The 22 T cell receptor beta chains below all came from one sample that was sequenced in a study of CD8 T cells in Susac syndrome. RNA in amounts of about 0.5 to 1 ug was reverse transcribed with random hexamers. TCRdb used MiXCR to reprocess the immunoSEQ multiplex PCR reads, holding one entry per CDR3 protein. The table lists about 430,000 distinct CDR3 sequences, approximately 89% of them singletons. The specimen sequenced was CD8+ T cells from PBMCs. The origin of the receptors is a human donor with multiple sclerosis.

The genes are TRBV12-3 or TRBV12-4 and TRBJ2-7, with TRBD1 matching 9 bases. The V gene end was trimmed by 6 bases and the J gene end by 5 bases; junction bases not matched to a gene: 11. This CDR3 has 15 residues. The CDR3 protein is CASSPRDRESNEQYF. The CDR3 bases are TGTGCCAGCAGCCCTAGGGACAGGGAGTCTAACGAGCAGTACTTC.

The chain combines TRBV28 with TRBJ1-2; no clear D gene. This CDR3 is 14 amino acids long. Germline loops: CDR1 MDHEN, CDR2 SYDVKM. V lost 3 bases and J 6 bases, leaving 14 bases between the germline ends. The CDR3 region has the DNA TGTGCCAGCAGTTTGCGGATTACATATGATGGCTACACCTTC. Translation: CASSLRITYDGYTF.

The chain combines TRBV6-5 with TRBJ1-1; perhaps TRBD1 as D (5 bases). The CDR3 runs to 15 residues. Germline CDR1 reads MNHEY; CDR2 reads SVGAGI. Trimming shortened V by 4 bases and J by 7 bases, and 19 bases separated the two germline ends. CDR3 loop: CASSFRGIQTDEAFF. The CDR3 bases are TGTGCCAGCAGTTTCCGGGGGATACAGACTGATGAAGCTTTCTTT.

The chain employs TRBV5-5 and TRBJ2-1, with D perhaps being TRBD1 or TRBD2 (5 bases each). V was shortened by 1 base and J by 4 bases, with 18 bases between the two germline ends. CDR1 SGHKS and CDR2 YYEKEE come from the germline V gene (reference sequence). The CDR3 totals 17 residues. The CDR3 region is CASSLNTRREGYNEQFF. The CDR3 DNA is TGTGCCAGCAGCTTGAATACCCGTCGAGAGGGGTACAATGAGCAGTTCTTC. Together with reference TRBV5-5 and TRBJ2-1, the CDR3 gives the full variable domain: DAGVTQSPTHLIKTRGQQVTLRCSPISGHKSVSWYQQVLGQGPQFIFQYYEKEERGRGNFPDRFSARQFPNYSSELNVNALLLGDSALYLCASSLNTRREGYNEQFFGPGTRLTVL.

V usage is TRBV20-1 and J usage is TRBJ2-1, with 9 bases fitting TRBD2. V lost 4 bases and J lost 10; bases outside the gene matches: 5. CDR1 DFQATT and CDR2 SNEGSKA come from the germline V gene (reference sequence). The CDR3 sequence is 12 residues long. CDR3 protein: CSATGTSKEQFF. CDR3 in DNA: TGCAGTGCTACCGGGACTAGCAAAGAGCAGTTCTTC.

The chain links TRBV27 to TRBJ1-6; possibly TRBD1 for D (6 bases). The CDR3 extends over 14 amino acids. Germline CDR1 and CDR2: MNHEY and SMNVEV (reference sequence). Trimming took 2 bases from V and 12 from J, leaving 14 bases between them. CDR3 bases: TGTGCCAGCAGTTTAGGGGGCGTGGGGGTACCCCTCCACTTT. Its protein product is CASSLGGVGVPLHF.

The CDR3 nucleotides read TGTGCCTGGGAGTCGTGGGATCGTGGAAACACCATATATTTT. Amino acid sequence: CAWESWDRGNTIYF. V is TRBV30 and J is TRBJ1-3, with D unresolved. Germline CDR1 is GTSNPN and CDR2 is SVGIG (reference sequence). This CDR3 region has 14 residues. Between the trimmed V and J ends, which lost 5 bases and 3 bases, there was a span of 14 bases.

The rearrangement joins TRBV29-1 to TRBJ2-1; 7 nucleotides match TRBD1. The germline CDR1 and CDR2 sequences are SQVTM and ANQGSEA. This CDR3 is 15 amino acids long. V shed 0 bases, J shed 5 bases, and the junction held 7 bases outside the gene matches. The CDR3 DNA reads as TGCAGCGTTGAAGATCCCGGGACAGCCCACAATGAGCAGTTCTTC. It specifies CSVEDPGTAHNEQFF.

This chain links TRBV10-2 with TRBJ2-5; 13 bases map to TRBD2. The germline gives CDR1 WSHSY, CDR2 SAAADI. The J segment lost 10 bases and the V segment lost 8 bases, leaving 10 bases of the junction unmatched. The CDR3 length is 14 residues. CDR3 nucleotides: TGCGCCAGCGGGACTAGCGGGAACGGGCGGGACCAGTACTTC. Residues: CASGTSGNGRDQYF.

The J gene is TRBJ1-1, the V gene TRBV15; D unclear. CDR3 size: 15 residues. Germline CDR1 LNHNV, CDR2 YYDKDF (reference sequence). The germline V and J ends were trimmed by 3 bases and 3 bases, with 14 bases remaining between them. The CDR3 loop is CATSRGETPDTEAFF. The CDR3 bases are TGTGCCACCAGCAGGGGAGAAACCCCCGACACTGAAGCTTTCTTT.

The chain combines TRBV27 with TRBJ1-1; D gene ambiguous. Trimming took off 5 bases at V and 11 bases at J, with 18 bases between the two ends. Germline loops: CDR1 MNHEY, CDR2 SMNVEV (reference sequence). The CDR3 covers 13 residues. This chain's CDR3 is CASSPSTTWVAFF. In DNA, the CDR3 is TGTGCCAGCAGTCCATCGACAACTTGGGTTGCTTTCTTT.

The CDR3 DNA follows: TGTGCCTGGAGTCTGACAGGGTCCTACAATGAGCAGTTCTTC. Its protein product is CAWSLTGSYNEQFF. This sequence joins TRBV30 and TRBJ2-1, with 7 bases identical to TRBD1. The V segment lost 2 bases and the J segment 1 base; nucleotides outside the gene matches: 2. Germline V CDR1 and CDR2: GTSNPN, SVGIG (reference sequence). The CDR3 is 14 residues long. The variable domain in full, with the rest retrieved from reference TRBV30 and TRBJ2-1, is SQTIHQWPATLVQPVGSPLSLECTVEGTSNPNLYWYRQAAGRGLQLLFYSVGIGQISSEVPQNLSASRPQDRQFILSSKKLLLSDSGFYLCAWSLTGSYNEQFFGPGTRLTVL.

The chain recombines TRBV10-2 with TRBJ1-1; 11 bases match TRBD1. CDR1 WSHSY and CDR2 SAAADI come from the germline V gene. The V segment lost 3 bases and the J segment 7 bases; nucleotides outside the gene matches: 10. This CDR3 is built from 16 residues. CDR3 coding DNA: TGCGCCAGCAGTGACGGGGACAGGGGGGAGATGAATGAAGCTTTCTTT. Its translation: CASSDGDRGEMNEAFF.

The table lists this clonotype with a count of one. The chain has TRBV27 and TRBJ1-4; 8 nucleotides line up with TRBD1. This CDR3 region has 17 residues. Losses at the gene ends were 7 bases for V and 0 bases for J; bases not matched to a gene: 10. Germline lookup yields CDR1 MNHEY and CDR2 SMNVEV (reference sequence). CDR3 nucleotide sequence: TGTGCCAGCACTTATATCGGACAGGGTGCAACTAATGAAAAACTGTTTTTT. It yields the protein CASTYIGQGATNEKLFF.

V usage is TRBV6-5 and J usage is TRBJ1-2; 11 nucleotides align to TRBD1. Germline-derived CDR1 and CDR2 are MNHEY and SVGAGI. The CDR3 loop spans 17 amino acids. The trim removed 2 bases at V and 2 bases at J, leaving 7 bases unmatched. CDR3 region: CASSYGTGGLKNYGYTF. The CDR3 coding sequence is TGTGCCAGCAGTTACGGGACAGGGGGACTCAAAAACTATGGCTACACCTTC.

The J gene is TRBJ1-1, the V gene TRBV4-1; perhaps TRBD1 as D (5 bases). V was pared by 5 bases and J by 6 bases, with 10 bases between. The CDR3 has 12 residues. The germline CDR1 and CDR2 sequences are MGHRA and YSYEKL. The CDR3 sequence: CASSGMGPEAFF. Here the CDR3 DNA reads TGCGCCAGCAGCGGCATGGGGCCTGAAGCTTTCTTT.

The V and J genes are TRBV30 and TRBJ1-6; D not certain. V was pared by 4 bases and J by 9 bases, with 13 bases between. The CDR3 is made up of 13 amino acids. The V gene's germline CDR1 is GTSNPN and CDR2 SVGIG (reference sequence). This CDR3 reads CAWTGQISSPLHF. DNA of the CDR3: TGTGCCTGGACAGGTCAGATTAGTTCACCCCTCCACTTT.

CDR3 coding DNA: TGTGCCACCAGCAGACCCGGGACAGTCTACAATGAGCAGTTCTTC. Encoded protein: CATSRPGTVYNEQFF. This rearrangement joins TRBV15 to TRBJ2-1; 7 bases are shared with TRBD1. CDR3 length: 15 residues. Germline-derived CDR1 and CDR2 are LNHNV and YYDKDF (reference sequence). Unmatched junction bases numbered 4, after V lost 2 bases and J lost 3 bases.

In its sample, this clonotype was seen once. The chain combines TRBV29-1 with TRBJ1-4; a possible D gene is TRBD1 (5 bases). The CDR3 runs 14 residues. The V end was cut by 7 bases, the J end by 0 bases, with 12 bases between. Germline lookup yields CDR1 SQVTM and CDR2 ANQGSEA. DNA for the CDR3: TGCAGCGGGACGGGGGGACCAACTAATGAAAAACTGTTTTTT. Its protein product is CSGTGGPTNEKLFF. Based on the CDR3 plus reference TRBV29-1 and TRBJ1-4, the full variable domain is SAVISQKPSRDICQRGTSLTIQCQVDSQVTMMFWYRQQPGQSLTLIATANQGSEATYESGFVIDKFPISRPNLTFSTLTVSNMSPEDSSIYLCSGTGGPTNEKLFFGSGTQLSVL.

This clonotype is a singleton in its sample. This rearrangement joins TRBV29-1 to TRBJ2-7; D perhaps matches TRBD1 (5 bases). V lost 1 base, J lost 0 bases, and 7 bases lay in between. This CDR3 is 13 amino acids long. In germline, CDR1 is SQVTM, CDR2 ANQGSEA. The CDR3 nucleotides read TGCAGCGTTGAAGTGGACAACTCCTACGAGCAGTACTTC. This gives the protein CSVEVDNSYEQYF.

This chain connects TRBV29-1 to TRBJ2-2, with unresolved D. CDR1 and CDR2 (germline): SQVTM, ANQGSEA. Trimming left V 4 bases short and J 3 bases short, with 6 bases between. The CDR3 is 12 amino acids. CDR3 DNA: TGCAGCGTTGTCCGGGACACCGGGGAGCTGTTTTTT. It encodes CSVVRDTGELFF.

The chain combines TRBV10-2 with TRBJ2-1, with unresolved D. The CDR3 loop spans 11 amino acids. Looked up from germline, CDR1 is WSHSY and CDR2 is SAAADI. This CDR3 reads CASQVGNEQFF. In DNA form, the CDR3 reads TGCGCTTCCCAAGTGGGCAATGAGCAGTTCTTC.